Described below is a single T cell receptor (beta chain) sequence and its context. Sequencing was performed with immunoSEQ multiplex PCR; in TCRdb, only in-frame clones are kept and a portion is missing. Of about 86,000 clones listed, 85% to 95% are singletons. The data originate from a study of T cell changes during pregnancy in multiple sclerosis. V was shortened by 6 bases and J by 1 base, with 15 bases between the two germline ends. The CDR3 length is 15 residues. Germline values: CDR1 MNHEY, CDR2 SMNVEV (reference sequence). The chain uses TRBV27 and TRBJ1-2; D might be TRBD1 (6 bases). This TCR was recovered from a female donor in good health, enrolled as a control in a pregnancy study. The source was peripheral blood, collected in the first trimester of pregnancy. The chain's CDR3 is CASSPRQARNYGYTF. The CDR3 DNA follows: TGTGCCAGCAGCCCGCGACAGGCCCGTAACTATGGCTACACCTTC.